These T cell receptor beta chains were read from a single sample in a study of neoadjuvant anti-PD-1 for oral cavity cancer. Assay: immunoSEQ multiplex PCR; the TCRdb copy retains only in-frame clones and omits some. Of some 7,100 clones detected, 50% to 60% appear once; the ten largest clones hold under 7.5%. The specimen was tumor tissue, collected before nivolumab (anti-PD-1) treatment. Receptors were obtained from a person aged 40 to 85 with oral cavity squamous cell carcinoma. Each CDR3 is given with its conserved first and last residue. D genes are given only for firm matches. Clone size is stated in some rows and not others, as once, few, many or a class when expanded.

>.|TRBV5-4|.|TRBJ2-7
CASSLAGGTGDEQYF
TGTGCCAGCAGCTTGGCCGGGGGAACAGGGGACGAGCAGTACTTC
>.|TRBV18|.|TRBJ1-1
CASSPHPGAESTEAFF
TGTGCCAGCTCACCTCACCCAGGGGCGGAGAGCACTGAAGCTTTCTTT
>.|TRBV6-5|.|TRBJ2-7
CASSYSRDYEQYF
TGTGCCAGCAGTTACTCCAGAGACTACGAGCAGTACTTC
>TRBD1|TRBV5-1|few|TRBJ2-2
CASRGGQENTGELFF
TGCGCCAGCAGAGGGGGACAGGAGAACACCGGGGAGCTGTTTTTT
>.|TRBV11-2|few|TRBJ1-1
CASSLTGLGAFF
TGTGCCAGCAGCCTGACTGGTCTGGGGGCTTTCTTT
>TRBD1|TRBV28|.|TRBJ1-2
CASSLGQINYGYTF
TGTGCCAGCAGTTTGGGACAGATAAACTATGGCTACACCTTC
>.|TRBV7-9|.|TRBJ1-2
CASSKLTGIHGYTF
TGTGCCAGCAGCAAACTAACAGGGATCCACGGCTACACCTTC
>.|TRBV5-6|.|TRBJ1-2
CASSHIRLGGYTF
TGTGCCAGCAGCCATATTCGATTAGGGGGCTACACCTTC
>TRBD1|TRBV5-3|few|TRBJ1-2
CARSFPSGTGYGYTF
TGTGCCAGAAGCTTTCCTTCCGGGACAGGTTATGGCTACACCTTC
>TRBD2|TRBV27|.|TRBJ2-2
CASLDSGLGSTGELFF
TGTGCCAGCCTCGATTCGGGACTAGGAAGCACCGGGGAGCTGTTTTTT
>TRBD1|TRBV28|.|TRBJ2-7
CASSRTGSLFYEQYF
TGTGCCAGCAGTAGGACAGGGTCCCTCTTCTACGAGCAGTACTTC
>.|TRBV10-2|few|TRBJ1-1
CASRTGGGEAFF
TGCGCCAGCAGGACAGGAGGAGGTGAAGCTTTCTTT
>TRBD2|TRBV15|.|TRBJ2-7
CATSRYPGGGYEQYF
TGTGCCACCAGCAGATACCCGGGGGGGGGCTACGAGCAGTACTTC
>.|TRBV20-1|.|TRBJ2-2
CSASRSGELFF
TGCAGTGCTAGTAGATCCGGGGAGCTGTTTTTT
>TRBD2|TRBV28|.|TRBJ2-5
CASRGEGPAETQYF
TGTGCCAGCAGGGGGGAGGGCCCGGCGGAGACCCAGTACTTC